This T cell receptor (beta chain) was sequenced in a study of post-analysis software for immune sequencing data. Points from the study as a whole: There were about five TRBV segments more frequent in patients than controls, and TRBV5-6, TRBV5-1 and TRBV20-1 were among them. Significantly lower normalized Chao1 diversity was seen in multiple sclerosis patients than in controls.

The TCR beta cDNA libraries contained unique molecular identifiers. In TCRdb, the PCR reads were re-called with MiXCR into one record per CDR3 protein. The repertoire includes roughly 540,000 distinct CDR3 sequences, around 31% of them detected once, and roughly 6% sits in the top ten. As for this clonotype: Its specificity is unknown.

Trimming pared 5 bases from V and 1 base from J, leaving 8 bases between. Germline CDR1 SQVTM, CDR2 ANQGSEA. The CDR3 length is 12 residues. This sequence originates from a girl younger than 18 with multiple sclerosis. The chain uses TRBV29-1 and TRBJ1-1; no definite D call. Source material: blood. The CDR3 loop reads CSVWSGNTEAFF. The CDR3 DNA follows: TGCAGCGTTTGGTCCGGGAACACTGAAGCTTTCTTT.